This entry is about one T cell receptor (beta chain). Its matching antigen is unknown. This record belongs to a study of shared clonotypes between healthy human individuals. Overall study findings and caveats: Generation probability values for non-shared clonotypes were lower than those for clonotypes shared by all four donors. Larger richness was generally estimated for naive than memory subsets.

Samples underwent the assay at deep level. How the authors handled the data: From ImmunoSEQ came sequences covering only the junction and carrying no quality scores, so filtering differed. Here immunoSEQ multiplex PCR was the method, and the copy in TCRdb shows in-frame clones only, minus some. V and J calls and clone size come straight from that table; D and trimming were deduced from the DNA. The data contain roughly 570,000 clones, 95% to 98% of them singletons. Germline CDR1 and CDR2: LNHDA and SQIVND (reference sequence). The CDR3 totals 15 residues. Deletions cut 3 bases from V and 2 bases from J, with 11 bases between. Naive CD8 cells lacked CD45RO and underwent positive selection for CCR7, leaving out terminally differentiated effector memory CD45RA+ cells.

The sample comprised naive CD8+ T cells sorted from blood. The J gene is TRBJ1-5, the V gene TRBV19; D possibly corresponds to TRBD1 (5 bases). The receptor's source is a man in his thirties or forties in good health. CDR3 protein: CASSMGGVGNQPQHF. The CDR3 DNA is TGTGCCAGTAGTATGGGAGGGGTTGGCAATCAGCCCCAGCATTTT.